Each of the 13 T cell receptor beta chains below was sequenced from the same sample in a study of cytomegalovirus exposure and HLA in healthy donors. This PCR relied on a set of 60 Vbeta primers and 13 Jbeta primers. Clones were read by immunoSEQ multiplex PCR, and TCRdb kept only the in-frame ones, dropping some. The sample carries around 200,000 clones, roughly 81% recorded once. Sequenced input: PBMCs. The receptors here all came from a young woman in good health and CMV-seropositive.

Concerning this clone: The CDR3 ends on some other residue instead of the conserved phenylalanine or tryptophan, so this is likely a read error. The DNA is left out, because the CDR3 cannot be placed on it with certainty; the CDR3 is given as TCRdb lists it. Here the CDR3 reads CASSSGVDRVN. The gene calls are TRBV6-1 and TRBJ1-1. Germline V gives CDR1 MNHNS, CDR2 SASEGT. The CDR3 is 11 amino acids long, termini counted.

The CDR3 region is CASSPLRGSTDTQYF. The CDR3 nucleotides read TGTGCCAGCAGCCCCCTGCGGGGGAGCACAGATACGCAGTATTTT. This chain joins TRBV27 and TRBJ2-3, with 7 bases matching TRBD2. The V gene end was trimmed by 6 bases and the J gene end by 0 bases; junction bases not matched to a gene: 6. CDR1 is MNHEY, CDR2 SMNVEV, per germline (reference sequence). This CDR3 contains 15 residues.

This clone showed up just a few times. The CDR3 coding sequence is TGTGCCAGCAGTCCCGGGGACAGCCGAAACACTGAAGCTTTCTTT. Translation: CASSPGDSRNTEAFF. V gene TRBV28 combines with J gene TRBJ1-1; 7 bases map to TRBD1. CDR1 is MDHEN, CDR2 SYDVKM, per germline. This CDR3 contains 15 residues. Trimming at V came to 5 bases and at J to 2 bases, leaving 8 bases not matched to a gene.

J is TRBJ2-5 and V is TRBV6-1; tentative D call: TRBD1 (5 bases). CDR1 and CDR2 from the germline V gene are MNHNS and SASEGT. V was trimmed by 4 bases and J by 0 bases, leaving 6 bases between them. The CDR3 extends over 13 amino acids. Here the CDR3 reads CASSAGYQETQYF. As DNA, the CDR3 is TGTGCCAGCAGTGCAGGGTACCAAGAGACCCAGTACTTC.

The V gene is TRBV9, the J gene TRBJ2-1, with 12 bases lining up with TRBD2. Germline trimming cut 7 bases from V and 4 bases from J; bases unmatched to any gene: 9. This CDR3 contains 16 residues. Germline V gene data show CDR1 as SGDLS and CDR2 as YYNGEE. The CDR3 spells CASSPVTSGSYNEQFF. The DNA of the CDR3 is TGTGCCAGCTCCCCAGTGACTAGCGGGAGTTACAATGAGCAGTTCTTC. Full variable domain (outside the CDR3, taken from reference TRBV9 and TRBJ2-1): DSGVTQTPKHLITATGQRVTLRCSPRSGDLSVYWYQQSLDQGLQFLIQYYNGEERAKGNILERFSAQQFPDLHSELNLSSLELGDSALYFCASSPVTSGSYNEQFFGPGTRLTVL.

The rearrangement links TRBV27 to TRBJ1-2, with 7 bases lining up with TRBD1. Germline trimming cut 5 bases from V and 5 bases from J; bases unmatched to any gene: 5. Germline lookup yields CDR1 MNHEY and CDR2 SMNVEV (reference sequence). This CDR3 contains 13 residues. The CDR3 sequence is CASSRDSLYGYTF. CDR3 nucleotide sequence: TGTGCCAGCAGTAGGGACAGCCTTTATGGCTACACCTTC.

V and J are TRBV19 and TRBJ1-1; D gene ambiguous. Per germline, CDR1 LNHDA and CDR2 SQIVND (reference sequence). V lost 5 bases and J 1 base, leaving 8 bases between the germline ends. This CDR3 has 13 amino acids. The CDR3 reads CASSLTKNTEAFF. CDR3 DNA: TGTGCCAGTAGTTTGACTAAGAACACTGAAGCTTTCTTT.

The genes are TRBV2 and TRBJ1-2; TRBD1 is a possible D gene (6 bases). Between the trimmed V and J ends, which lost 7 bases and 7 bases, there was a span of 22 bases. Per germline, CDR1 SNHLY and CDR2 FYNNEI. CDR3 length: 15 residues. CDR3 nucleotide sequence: TGTGCCAGCATTCCTGCCCGGGACATGAGGTTTGGCTACACCTTC. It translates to CASIPARDMRFGYTF.

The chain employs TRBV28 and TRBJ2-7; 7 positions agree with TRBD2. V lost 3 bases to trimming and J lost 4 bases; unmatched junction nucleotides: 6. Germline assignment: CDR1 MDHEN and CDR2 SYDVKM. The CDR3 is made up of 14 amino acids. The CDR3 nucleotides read TGTGCCAGCAGTTTCGGCGGGGGTAGGTACGAGCAGTACTTC. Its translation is CASSFGGGRYEQYF.

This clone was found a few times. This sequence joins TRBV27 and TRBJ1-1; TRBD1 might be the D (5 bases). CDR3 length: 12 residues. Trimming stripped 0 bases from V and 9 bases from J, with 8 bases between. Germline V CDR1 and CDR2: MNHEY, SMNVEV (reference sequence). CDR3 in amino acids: CASSLSGGKAFF. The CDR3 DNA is TGTGCCAGCAGTTTATCCGGGGGAAAAGCTTTCTTT.

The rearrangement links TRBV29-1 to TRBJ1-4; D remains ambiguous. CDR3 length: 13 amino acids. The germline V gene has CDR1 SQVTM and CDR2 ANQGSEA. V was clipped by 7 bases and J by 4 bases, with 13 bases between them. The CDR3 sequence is CSAPGGLNEKLFF. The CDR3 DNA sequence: TGCAGCGCCCCTGGAGGGCTTAATGAAAAACTGTTTTTT.

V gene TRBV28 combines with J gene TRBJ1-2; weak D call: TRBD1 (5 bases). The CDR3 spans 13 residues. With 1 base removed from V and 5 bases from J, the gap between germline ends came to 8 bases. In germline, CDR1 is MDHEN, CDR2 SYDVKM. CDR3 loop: CASSLLGGYGYTF. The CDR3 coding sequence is TGTGCCAGCAGTTTATTGGGGGGGTATGGCTACACCTTC.

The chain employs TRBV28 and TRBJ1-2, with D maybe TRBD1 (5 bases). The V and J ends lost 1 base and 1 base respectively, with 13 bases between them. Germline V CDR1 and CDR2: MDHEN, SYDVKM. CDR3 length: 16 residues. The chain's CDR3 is CASSLLGVGLNYGYTF. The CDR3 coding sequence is TGTGCCAGCAGTTTATTGGGGGTGGGACTTAACTATGGCTACACCTTC.